Presented here are 16 T cell receptor beta chains from one specimen sequenced in a study of somatic mutations in cytotoxic T cells in rheumatoid arthritis. Using immunoSEQ multiplex PCR, the repertoire was profiled, and TCRdb retains in-frame clones only, with some absent. Of about 23,000 clones listed, 80% to 90% are singletons. Sample: CD8+ T cells sorted from blood. The receptors originated from an adult with rheumatoid arthritis.

In this sample, this clone turned up once. The chain links TRBV4-1 to TRBJ2-2; TRBD1 or TRBD2 may be the D gene (5 bases each). The V and J ends lost 5 bases and 1 base respectively, with 17 bases between them. Germline V gene lookup returns CDR1 MGHRA and CDR2 YSYEKL. This CDR3 has 17 residues. The CDR3 sequence is CASSAEAGTLNTGELFF. The CDR3 bases are TGCGCCAGCAGCGCAGAAGCAGGGACCCTGAACACCGGGGAGCTGTTTTTT.

In this sample, this clone turned up a few times. This chain links TRBV14 with TRBJ1-6; 7 positions agree with TRBD1. CDR3 size: 15 residues. The ends lost 1 base at V and 10 bases at J; junction bases unmatched: 7. The V gene's germline CDR1 is SGHDN and CDR2 FVKESK. The CDR3 spells CASSQGRRGMSPLHF. The CDR3 coding sequence is TGTGCCAGCAGCCAAGGTCGCAGGGGGATGTCACCCCTCCACTTT. The entire variable domain, with the rest obtained from reference TRBV14 and TRBJ1-6, is as follows: EAGVTQFPSHSVIEKGQTVTLRCDPISGHDNLYWYRRVMGKEIKFLLHFVKESKQDESGMPNNRFLAERTGGTYSTLKVQPAELEDSGVYFCASSQGRRGMSPLHFGNGTRLTVT.

The chain recombines TRBV7-2 with TRBJ2-7; 8 positions match TRBD1. The junction had 3 bases not matched to a gene; V was cut back by 0 bases and J by 2 bases. The CDR3 is 15 amino acids. Germline CDR1 SGHTA, CDR2 FQGNSA. CDR3 in amino acids: CASSLATGATYEQYF. Written as DNA, the CDR3 is TGTGCCAGCAGCTTAGCGACAGGGGCCACCTACGAGCAGTACTTC.

V and J are TRBV5-6 and TRBJ2-2, with a weak D call TRBD2 (6 bases). Germline V gene data show CDR1 as SGHDT and CDR2 as YYEEEE. The CDR3 consists of 16 residues. The germline V and J ends were trimmed by 0 bases and 5 bases, with 14 bases remaining between them. The CDR3 reads CASSLAMEGRTGELFF. The DNA of the CDR3 is TGTGCCAGCAGCTTGGCCATGGAGGGCAGAACCGGGGAGCTGTTTTTT. Drawing the rest from reference TRBV5-6 and TRBJ2-2, the complete variable domain is DAGVTQSPTHLIKTRGQQVTLRCSPKSGHDTVSWYQQALGQGPQFIFQYYEEEERQRGNFPDRFSGHQFPNYSSELNVNALLLGDSALYLCASSLAMEGRTGELFFGEGSRLTVL.

This clone was observed a few times. V is TRBV27 and J is TRBJ2-7; D unclear. This CDR3 comprises 15 residues. In germline, CDR1 is MNHEY, CDR2 SMNVEV (reference sequence). The ends were cut back, 6 bases at V and 2 bases at J, with 17 bases in the middle. This chain's CDR3 is CASRATQMVTYEQYF. The CDR3 DNA is TGTGCCAGCAGAGCCACACAGATGGTCACCTACGAGCAGTACTTC.

The chain has TRBV29-1 and TRBJ1-3; no clear D. Per the germline V gene, CDR1 is SQVTM and CDR2 is ANQGSEA. Trimming left V 7 bases short and J 0 bases short, with 10 bases between. CDR3 length equals 13 residues. The CDR3 sequence is CSAQAFSGNTIYF. The DNA for the CDR3 is TGCAGCGCCCAAGCGTTCTCTGGAAACACCATATATTTT.

The rearrangement uses TRBV9 and TRBJ2-7, with TRBD2 as a possible D gene (5 bases). Deletions cut 0 bases from V and 7 bases from J, with 11 bases between. The CDR3 is 13 amino acids. Germline V CDR1 and CDR2: SGDLS, YYNGEE. CDR3: CASSVGYPGEQYF. The CDR3 nucleotides read TGTGCCAGCAGCGTAGGTTACCCGGGGGAGCAGTACTTC.

The gene calls are TRBV27 and TRBJ1-2, with 9 bases aligning to TRBD1. CDR3 size: 15 residues. Germline CDR1 is MNHEY and CDR2 is SMNVEV (reference sequence). The ends lost 0 bases at V and 4 bases at J; junction bases unmatched: 3. The CDR3 region is CASSLSGTGLYGYTF. In DNA, the CDR3 is TGTGCCAGCAGTTTATCGGGGACAGGGCTCTATGGCTACACCTTC.

J is TRBJ2-1 and V is TRBV10-1; the match to TRBD2 covers 7 bases. The CDR3 length is 16 residues. Trimming took 4 bases from V and 9 from J; bases not matched to a gene: 15. CDR1 and CDR2 (germline): WNHNN, SYGVQD (reference sequence). CDR3 nucleotide sequence: TGCGCCAGCAGTGGGGTCGTGGCGGGGGAGAAAGGTGAGCAGTTCTTC. Translated: CASSGVVAGEKGEQFF.

The chain is built from TRBV6-4 and TRBJ2-5, with 7 bases matching TRBD2. Germline CDR1 and CDR2: MRHNA and SNTAGT. This CDR3 contains 15 residues. V shed 6 bases and J 3 bases; nucleotides not matched to a gene: 10. The CDR3 bases are TGTGCCAGCAGCCGCAGGGTGGGGGGGGAAGAGACCCAGTACTTC. Its translation: CASSRRVGGEETQYF.

The V call is TRBV2, the J call TRBJ1-1, with TRBD1 matching 7 bases. Germline V gene data show CDR1 as SNHLY and CDR2 as FYNNEI. V was clipped by 7 bases and J by 3 bases; unmatched bases: 8. This CDR3 has 14 residues. The CDR3 spells CASKRTGGDTEAFF. CDR3 sequence (DNA): TGTGCCAGCAAGCGGACAGGCGGGGACACTGAAGCTTTCTTT.

This clone turned up a few times. This chain uses TRBV7-9 with TRBJ2-5; perhaps TRBD1 as D (5 bases). The CDR3 extends over 17 amino acids. Trimming pared 0 bases from V and 2 bases from J, leaving 16 bases between. Germline V CDR1 and CDR2: SEHNR, FQNEAQ (reference sequence). The CDR3 sequence: CASSLARYRPLQETQYF. The CDR3 bases are TGTGCCAGCAGCTTAGCGCGGTACAGGCCTCTTCAAGAGACCCAGTACTTC.

V and J are TRBV19 and TRBJ2-1, with 9 bases aligning to TRBD1. J was trimmed by 7 bases and V by 4 bases; bases with no gene match: 5. CDR3 length: 14 amino acids. Germline lookup yields CDR1 LNHDA and CDR2 SQIVND (reference sequence). The CDR3 is CASSNRGRGNEQFF. CDR3 nucleotides: TGTGCCAGTAGTAACAGGGGGCGAGGGAATGAGCAGTTCTTC.

V is TRBV4-2 and J is TRBJ2-1, with 10 bases fitting TRBD2. Germline assignment: CDR1 LGHNA and CDR2 YNFKEQ. With V trimmed by 4 bases and J by 6 bases, 12 bases remained unmatched. The CDR3 length is 17 residues. DNA of the CDR3: TGTGCCAGCAGCCTAGCCCCTCCGGCTAGCGGGGGCAATGAGCAGTTCTTC. It is translated as CASSLAPPASGGNEQFF.

This clone was seen a handful of times. The chain is built from TRBV7-9 and TRBJ2-7; no firm D call. Trimming shortened V by 1 base and J by 5 bases, and 9 bases separated the two germline ends. The CDR3 contains 13 residues. In germline, CDR1 is SEHNR, CDR2 FQNEAQ (reference sequence). In DNA, the CDR3 is TGTGCCAGCAGCTTAGAAGCAGGCCACGAGCAGTACTTC. Protein sequence: CASSLEAGHEQYF.

This sequence joins TRBV2 and TRBJ2-2, with D maybe TRBD2 (5 bases). CDR3 size: 14 residues. The germline CDR1 and CDR2 sequences are SNHLY and FYNNEI. Trimming took off 8 bases at V and 0 bases at J, with 10 bases between the two ends. CDR3 sequence reads: CASEGTANTGELFF. CDR3 DNA: TGTGCCAGCGAGGGAACTGCGAACACCGGGGAGCTGTTTTTT.